This T cell receptor beta chain derives from a study of cytomegalovirus exposure and HLA in healthy donors. Study-wide context: Samples from HLA-typed donors yielded about 86 million unique TCRs in an early data release.

The CDR3 consists of 13 residues. The V segment lost 4 bases and the J segment 5 bases; nucleotides outside the gene matches: 2. Germline V gives CDR1 SGHRS, CDR2 YFSETQ. Researchers ran the PCR with 60 Vbeta and 13 Jbeta primers. Generated by immunoSEQ multiplex PCR, the TCRdb table keeps only in-frame clones and is missing some. This table holds around 100,000 clones, around 63% found once. Study-level findings and limits: Through in vitro validation, three CMV-associated chains were shown to be specific for CMV antigens. Researchers had no immune exposure information except CMV serostatus available.

This clone was seen once. Its antigen is not known. The sequence was collected from a human donor in good health. V gene TRBV5-1 combines with J gene TRBJ2-1; 8 bases agree with TRBD1. Sample: PBMCs. CDR3 region: CASSRTGNNEQFF. The CDR3 bases are TGCGCCAGCAGCAGGACAGGGAACAATGAGCAGTTCTTC.